This T cell receptor (beta chain) was sequenced in a study of blood T cell repertoires in COVID-19. Turning to the study itself: Nucleic acid was either cDNA or gDNA, and it came from T cells, B-cell-depleted T cells, or PBMCs.

The sample holds one count of this clone. The Seattle site enrolled patients during active infection and followed them longitudinally. With V trimmed by 5 bases and J by 7 bases, 13 bases remained unmatched. The germline gives CDR1 MNHNY, CDR2 SVGAGI (reference sequence). The CDR3 spans 15 residues. Produced via immunoSEQ multiplex PCR; TCRdb's table is partial and in-frame only. Of roughly 410,000 clones in the sample, over 75% are singletons; the top ten hold 2% to 2.5%. The receptor was derived from a woman in her fifties or sixties with COVID-19, enrolled during active disease. The V call is TRBV6-6, the J call TRBJ2-5, with 7 positions matching TRBD1. The sample taken for sequencing was peripheral blood. CDR3 amino acids: CASSPSRQGWVTQYF. The DNA for the CDR3 is TGTGCCAGCAGTCCATCTAGACAGGGATGGGTGACCCAGTACTTC.